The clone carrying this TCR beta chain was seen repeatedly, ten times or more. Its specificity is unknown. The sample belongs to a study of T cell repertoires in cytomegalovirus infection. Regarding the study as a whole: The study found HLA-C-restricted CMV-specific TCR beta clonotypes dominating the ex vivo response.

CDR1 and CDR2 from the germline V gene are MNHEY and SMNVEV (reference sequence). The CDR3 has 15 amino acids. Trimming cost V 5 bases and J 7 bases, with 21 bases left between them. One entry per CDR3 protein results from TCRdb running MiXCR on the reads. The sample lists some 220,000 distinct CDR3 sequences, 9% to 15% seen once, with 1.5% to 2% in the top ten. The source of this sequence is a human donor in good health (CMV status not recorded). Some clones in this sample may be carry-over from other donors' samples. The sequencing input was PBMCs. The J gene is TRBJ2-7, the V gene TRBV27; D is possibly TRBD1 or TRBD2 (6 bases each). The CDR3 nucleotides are TGTGCCAGCAGTCCCCCGGGGGCCCTCCCCAGTGAGCAGTACTTC. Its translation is CASSPPGALPSEQYF.